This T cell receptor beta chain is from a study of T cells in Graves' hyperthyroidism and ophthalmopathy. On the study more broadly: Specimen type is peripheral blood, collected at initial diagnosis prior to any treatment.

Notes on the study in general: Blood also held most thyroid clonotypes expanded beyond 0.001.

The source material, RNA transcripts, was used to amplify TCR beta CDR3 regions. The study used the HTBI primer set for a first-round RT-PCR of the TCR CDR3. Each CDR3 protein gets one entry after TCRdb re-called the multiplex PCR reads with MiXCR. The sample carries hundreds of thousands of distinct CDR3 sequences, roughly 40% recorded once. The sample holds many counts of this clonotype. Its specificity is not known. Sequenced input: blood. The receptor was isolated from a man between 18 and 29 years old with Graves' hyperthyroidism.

CDR3 sequence: CASRGQGGSPLHF. CDR3 DNA: TGTGCCAGCAGGGGACAGGGCGGTTCACCCCTCCACTTT. This sequence joins TRBV2 and TRBJ1-6, with 9 bases that match TRBD1. From germline, CDR1 is SNHLY and CDR2 FYNNEI. CDR3 size: 13 residues. V lost 6 bases and J lost 9; bases outside the gene matches: 3.